In its sample, the clone carrying this TCR beta chain was seen a few times. Antigen unknown. Amplified TCR beta CDR3 regions came from RNA transcripts. First-round RT-PCR of the TCR CDR3 relied on the HTBI primer set. TCRdb independently ran MiXCR on the multiplex PCR reads; one entry per CDR3 protein. The data show about 640,000 distinct CDR3 sequences, more than 20% seen once. The data were obtained in a study of T cells in Graves' hyperthyroidism and ophthalmopathy. General study points: Blood also held most thyroid clonotypes expanded beyond 0.001.

V shed 5 bases, J shed 5 bases, and the junction held 11 bases outside the gene matches. The CDR3 spans 16 residues. Germline loops: CDR1 MDHEN, CDR2 SYDVKM. Clinical Activity Scores of at least 3, NOSPECS grades of at least 4 and durations under 3 months characterized ophthalmopathy patients. Not enrolled were patients with uncontrolled infection, other autoimmune disease, pregnancy or lactation. From 10 ml of fresh peripheral blood, PBMCs were isolated. The source of this sequence is a young man with Graves' ophthalmopathy. The sequenced material came from blood. This chain links TRBV28 with TRBJ2-3; 9 nucleotides align to TRBD1. DNA of the CDR3: TGTGCCAGCAGTGCAAGGGGACAGGGTGAAGGAGATACGCAGTATTTT. This translates into CASSARGQGEGDTQYF. The full variable domain, in which reference TRBV28 and TRBJ2-3 provide the parts outside the CDR3, is DVKVTQSSRYLVKRTGEKVFLECVQDMDHENMFWYRQDPGLGLRLIYFSYDVKMKEKGDIPEGYSVSREKKERFSLILESASTNQTSMYLCASSARGQGEGDTQYFGPGTRLTVL.